This TCR beta chain was captured in a study of T cells in Graves' hyperthyroidism and ophthalmopathy. The wider study: It was at initial diagnosis, before any treatment, that peripheral blood was collected.

Researchers took RNA transcripts and amplified the TCR beta CDR3 regions from them. TCR CDR3 underwent first-round RT-PCR with the HTBI primer set. TCRdb recomputed calls from the multiplex PCR reads with MiXCR, one row per CDR3 protein. The data contain more than 150,000 distinct CDR3 sequences, about a sixth of them singletons. This clonotype has at least ten counts. Its specificity is not known. Findings of the study overall: The model made its ophthalmopathy prediction, and onset followed a median approximately 6.5 months later. The majority of expanded thyroid clonotypes above 0.001 also appeared in blood.

This CDR3 is 16 amino acids long. CDR1 is SEHNR and CDR2 is FQNEAQ in the germline V gene (reference sequence). Germline trimming cut 5 bases from V and 9 bases from J; bases unmatched to any gene: 13. Sample: blood. This chain joins TRBV7-9 and TRBJ2-1; TRBD1 matches 10 bases. The sequence came from a woman between 50 and 59 years old with Graves' hyperthyroidism. This chain's CDR3 is CASSPPLTGGVTEQFF. For the CDR3, the DNA is TGTGCCAGCAGCCCACCGTTGACAGGGGGCGTGACTGAGCAGTTCTTC.